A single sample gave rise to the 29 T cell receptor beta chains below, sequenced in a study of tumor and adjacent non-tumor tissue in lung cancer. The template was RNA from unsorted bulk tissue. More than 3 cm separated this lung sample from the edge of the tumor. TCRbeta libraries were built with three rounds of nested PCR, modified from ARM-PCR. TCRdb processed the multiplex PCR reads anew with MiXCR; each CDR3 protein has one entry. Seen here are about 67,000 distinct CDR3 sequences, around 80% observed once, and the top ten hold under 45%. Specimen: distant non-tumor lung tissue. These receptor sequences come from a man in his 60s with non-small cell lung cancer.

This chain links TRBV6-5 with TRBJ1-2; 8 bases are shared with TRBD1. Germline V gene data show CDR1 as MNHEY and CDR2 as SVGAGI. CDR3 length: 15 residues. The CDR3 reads CVRSLEHGGQAGYTF. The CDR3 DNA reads TGTGTCAGGAGTTTAGAGCATGGGGGACAGGCTGGCTACACCTTC.

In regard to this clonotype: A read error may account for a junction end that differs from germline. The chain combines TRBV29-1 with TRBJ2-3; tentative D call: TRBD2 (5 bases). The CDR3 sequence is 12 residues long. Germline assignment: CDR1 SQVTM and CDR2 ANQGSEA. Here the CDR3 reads CSVSLWVGTQYF. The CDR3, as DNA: TGTAGCGTTAGTTTATGGGTGGGTACGCAGTATTTT.

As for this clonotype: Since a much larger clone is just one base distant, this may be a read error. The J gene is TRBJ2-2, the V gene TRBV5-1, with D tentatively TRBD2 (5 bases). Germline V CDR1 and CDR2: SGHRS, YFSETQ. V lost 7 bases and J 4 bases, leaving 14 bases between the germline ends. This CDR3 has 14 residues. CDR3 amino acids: CASFNEGSTGELFF. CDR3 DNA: TGCGCCAGCTTCAATGAAGGGAGCACCGGGGAGCTGTTTTTT.

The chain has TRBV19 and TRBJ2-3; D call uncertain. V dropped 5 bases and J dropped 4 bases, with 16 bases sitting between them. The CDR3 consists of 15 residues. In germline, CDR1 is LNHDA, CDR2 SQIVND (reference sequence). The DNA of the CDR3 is TGTGCCAGTAGTCTTTTGCGGACGAAATCAGATACGCAGTATTTT. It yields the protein CASSLLRTKSDTQYF.

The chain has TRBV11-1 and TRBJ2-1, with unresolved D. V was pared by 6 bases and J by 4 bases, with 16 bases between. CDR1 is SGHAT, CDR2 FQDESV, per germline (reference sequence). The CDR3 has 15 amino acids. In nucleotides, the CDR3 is TGTGCCAGCAGTCCAACTTGCGGTCCATACAATGAGCAGTTCTTC. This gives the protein CASSPTCGPYNEQFF.

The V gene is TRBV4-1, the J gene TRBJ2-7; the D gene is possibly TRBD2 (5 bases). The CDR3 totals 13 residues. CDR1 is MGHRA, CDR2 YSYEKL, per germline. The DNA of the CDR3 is TGCTCTAGCAGCCAGCACAACTCCTACGAGCAGTACTTC. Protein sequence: CSSSQHNSYEQYF.

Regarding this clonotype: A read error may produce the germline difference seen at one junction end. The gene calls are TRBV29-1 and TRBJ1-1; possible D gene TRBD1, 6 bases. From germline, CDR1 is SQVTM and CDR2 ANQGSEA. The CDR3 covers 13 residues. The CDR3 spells CSRSGVRDTEAFF. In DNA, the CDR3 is TGTAGCAGATCAGGGGTGAGGGACACTGAAGCTTTCTTT.

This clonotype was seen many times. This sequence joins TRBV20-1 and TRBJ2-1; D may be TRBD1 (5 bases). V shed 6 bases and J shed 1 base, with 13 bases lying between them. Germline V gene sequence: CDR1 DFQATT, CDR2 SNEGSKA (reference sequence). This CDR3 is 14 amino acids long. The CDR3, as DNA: TGCAGTGCGGTACATTACAGGTCCTACAATGAGCAGTTCTTC. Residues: CSAVHYRSYNEQFF.

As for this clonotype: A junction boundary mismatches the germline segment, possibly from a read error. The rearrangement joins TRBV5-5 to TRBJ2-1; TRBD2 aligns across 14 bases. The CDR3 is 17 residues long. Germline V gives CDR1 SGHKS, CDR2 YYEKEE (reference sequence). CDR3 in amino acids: CASSWSPGTSGRGEQFF. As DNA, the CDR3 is TGTGCCAGCAGCTGGTCCCCGGGGACTAGCGGGAGAGGTGAGCAATTCTTC.

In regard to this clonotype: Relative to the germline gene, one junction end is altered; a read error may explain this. The CDR3 DNA sequence: TGTGGCAGCTGCTCCAGACTAGCAGATAGCACAGATACGCAGTATTTT. Amino acid sequence: CGSCSRLADSTDTQYF. J is TRBJ2-3 and V is TRBV11-3; 7 bases agree with TRBD2. In germline, CDR1 is SGHNT, CDR2 YENEEA. The CDR3 runs 16 residues.

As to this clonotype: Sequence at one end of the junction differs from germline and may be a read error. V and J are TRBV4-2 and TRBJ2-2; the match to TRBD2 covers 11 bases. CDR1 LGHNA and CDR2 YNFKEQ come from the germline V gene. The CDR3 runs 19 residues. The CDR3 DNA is TGTGCCAGGAGCCCGATAGCGGGAGGGACACGAGGGGACACGGGGGAGCTGTTTTTT. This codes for CARSPIAGGTRGDTGELFF.

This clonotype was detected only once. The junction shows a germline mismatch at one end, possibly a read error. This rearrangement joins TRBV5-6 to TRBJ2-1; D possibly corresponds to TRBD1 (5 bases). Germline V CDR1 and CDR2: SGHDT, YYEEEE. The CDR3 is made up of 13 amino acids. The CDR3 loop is CASSFQGFGEHLF. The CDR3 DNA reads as TGTGCCAGCAGCTTTCAGGGTTTTGGTGAGCACTTGTTC.

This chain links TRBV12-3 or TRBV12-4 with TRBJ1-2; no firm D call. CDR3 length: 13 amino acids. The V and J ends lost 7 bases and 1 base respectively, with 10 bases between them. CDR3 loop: CASNPQYNYGYTF. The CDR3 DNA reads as TGTGCCAGCAATCCCCAGTATAACTATGGCTACACCTTC.

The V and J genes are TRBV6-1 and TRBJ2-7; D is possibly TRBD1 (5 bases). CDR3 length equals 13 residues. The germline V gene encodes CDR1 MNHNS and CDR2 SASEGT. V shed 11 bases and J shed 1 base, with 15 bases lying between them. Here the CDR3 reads CAGGQQASYEQYF. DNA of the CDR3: TGTGCCGGCGGCCAACAGGCGTCCTACGAGCAGTACTTC.

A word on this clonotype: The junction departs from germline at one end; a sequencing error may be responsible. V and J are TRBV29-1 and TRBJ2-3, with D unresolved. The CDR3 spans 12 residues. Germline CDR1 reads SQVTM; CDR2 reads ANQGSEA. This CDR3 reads CTVDGNGDTQYF. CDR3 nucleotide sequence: TGCACCGTTGACGGAAATGGAGATACGCAGTATTTT.

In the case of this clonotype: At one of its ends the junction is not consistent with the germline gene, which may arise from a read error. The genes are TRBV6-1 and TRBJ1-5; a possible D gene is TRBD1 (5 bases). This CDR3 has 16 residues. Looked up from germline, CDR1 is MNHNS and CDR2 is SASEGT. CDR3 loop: CASSPGHYDTNQPQHF. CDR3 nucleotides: TGTGCCAGCAGCCCTGGACACTATGATACCAATCAACCCCAGCATTTT.

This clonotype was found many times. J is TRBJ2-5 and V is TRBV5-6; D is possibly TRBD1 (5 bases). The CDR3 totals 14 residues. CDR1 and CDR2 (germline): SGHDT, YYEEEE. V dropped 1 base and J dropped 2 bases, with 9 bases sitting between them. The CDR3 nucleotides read TGTGCCAGCAGCTTGATAGACAGTCAAGAGACCCAGTACTTC. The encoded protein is CASSLIDSQETQYF.

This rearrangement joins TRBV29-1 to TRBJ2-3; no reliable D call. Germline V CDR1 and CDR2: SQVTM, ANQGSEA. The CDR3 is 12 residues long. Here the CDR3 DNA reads TGCAACATAGGATTTGGCGCAGGTACGCAGTATTTT. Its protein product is CNIGFGAGTQYF.

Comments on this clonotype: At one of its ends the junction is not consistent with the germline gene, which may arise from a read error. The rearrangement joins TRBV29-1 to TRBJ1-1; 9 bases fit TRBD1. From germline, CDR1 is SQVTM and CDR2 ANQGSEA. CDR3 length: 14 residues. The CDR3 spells CSVKDRGVATEVFF. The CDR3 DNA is TGCAGCGTAAAGGACAGGGGAGTGGCCACTGAAGTTTTCTTT.

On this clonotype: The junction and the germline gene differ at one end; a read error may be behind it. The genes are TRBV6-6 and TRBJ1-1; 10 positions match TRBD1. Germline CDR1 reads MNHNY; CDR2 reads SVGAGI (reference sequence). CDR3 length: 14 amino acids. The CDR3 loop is CACTARTGGTEAFF. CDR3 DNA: TGCGCCTGCACTGCCCGGACAGGGGGGACTGAAGCCTTCTTT.

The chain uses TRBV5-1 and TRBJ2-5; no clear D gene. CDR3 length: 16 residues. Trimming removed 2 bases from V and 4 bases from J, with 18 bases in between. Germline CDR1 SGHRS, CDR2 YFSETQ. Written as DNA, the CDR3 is TGCGCCAGCAGCTTTGGTACAGCCCCACCTGGAGAGACCCAGTACTTC. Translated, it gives CASSFGTAPPGETQYF.

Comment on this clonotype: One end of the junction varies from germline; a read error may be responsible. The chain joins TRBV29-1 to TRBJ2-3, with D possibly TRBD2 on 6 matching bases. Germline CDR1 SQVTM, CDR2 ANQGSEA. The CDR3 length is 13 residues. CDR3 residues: CSVGERVVDTRYF. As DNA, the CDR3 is TGCAGTGTCGGAGAGCGGGTTGTAGATACGCGGTATTTT.

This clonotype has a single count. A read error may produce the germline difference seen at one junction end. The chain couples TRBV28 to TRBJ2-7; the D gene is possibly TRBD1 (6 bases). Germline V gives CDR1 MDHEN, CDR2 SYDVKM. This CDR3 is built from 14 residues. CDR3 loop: CASSLTGRSYEPYF. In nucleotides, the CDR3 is TGTGCCAGCAGCCTGACAGGCCGCTCCTACGAGCCGTACTTC.

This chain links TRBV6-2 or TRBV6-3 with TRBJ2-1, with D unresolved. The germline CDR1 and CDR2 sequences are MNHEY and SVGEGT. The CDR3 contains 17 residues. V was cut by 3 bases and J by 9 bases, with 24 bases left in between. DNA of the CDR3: TGTGCCAGCAGTTATAATATACGCTGGAGTTTCCCCACTGAGCAGTTCTTC. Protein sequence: CASSYNIRWSFPTEQFF.

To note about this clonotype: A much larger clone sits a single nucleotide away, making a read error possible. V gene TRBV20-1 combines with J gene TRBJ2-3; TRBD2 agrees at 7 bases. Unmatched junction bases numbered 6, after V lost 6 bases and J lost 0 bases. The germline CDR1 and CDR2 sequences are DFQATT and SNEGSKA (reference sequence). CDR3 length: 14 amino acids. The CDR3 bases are TGCAGTGCGGGAGGGTGCTCTAGCACAGATACGCAGTATTTT. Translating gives CSAGGCSSTDTQYF.

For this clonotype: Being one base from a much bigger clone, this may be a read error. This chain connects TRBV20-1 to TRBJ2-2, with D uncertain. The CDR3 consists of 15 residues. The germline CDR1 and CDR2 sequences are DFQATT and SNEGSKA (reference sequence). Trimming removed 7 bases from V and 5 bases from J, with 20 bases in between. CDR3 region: CSDRKRGLGTGELFF. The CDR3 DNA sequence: TGCAGTGATAGGAAGCGTGGGCTGGGGACCGGGGAGCTGTTTTTT.

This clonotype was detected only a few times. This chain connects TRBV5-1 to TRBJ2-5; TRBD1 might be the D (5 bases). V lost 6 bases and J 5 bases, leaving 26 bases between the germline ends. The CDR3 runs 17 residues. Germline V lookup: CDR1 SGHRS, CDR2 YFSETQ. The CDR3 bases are TGCGCCAGCATGCACCTCGCAGGGAACCAACGTGGGGAGACCCAGTACTTC. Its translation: CASMHLAGNQRGETQYF. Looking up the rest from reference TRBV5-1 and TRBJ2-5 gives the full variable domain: KAGVTQTPRYLIKTRGQQVTLSCSPISGHRSVSWYQQTPGQGLQFLFEYFSETQRNKGNFPGRFSGRQFSNSRSEMNVSTLELGDSALYLCASMHLAGNQRGETQYFGPGTRLLVL.

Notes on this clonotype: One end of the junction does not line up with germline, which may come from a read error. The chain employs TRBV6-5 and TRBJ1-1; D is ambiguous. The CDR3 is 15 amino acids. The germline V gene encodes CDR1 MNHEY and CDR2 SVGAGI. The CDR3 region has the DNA TGTACCAGCAGCCAGGTTAAGGGTTGGAACGCTGAAGCTTTCTTT. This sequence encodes CTSSQVKGWNAEAFF.

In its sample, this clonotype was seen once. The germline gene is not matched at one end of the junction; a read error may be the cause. CDR3 protein: CASSARQGESLLHF. The CDR3 DNA reads TGTGCCAGCAGTGCCCGGCAGGGAGAGTCACTCCTCCACTTT. The genes are TRBV6-6 and TRBJ1-6; D possibly corresponds to TRBD1 (5 bases). Germline V gene sequence: CDR1 MNHNY, CDR2 SVGAGI (reference sequence). The CDR3 contains 14 residues.